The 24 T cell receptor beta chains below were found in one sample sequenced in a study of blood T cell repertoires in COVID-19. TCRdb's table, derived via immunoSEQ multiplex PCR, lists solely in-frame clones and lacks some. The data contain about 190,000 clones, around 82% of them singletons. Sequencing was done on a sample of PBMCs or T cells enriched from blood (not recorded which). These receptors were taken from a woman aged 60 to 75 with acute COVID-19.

CDR3 DNA: TGTGCCACCGGGAGAGGTGTGAATCAGCCCCAGCATTTT. Amino acids: CATGRGVNQPQHF. V is TRBV24-1 and J is TRBJ1-5; D is unresolved. Germline CDR1 is KGHDR and CDR2 is SFDVKD. The CDR3 runs 13 residues. Trimming shortened V by 9 bases and J by 4 bases, and 12 bases separated the two germline ends.

CDR3: CASSLIGSNQPQHF. CDR3 DNA: TGTGCCAGCAGCTTAATCGGGAGCAATCAGCCCCAGCATTTT. The chain joins TRBV11-2 to TRBJ1-5; D gene ambiguous. The V gene lost 2 bases and the J gene lost 1 base, with 6 bases spanning the gap. The V gene's germline CDR1 is SGHAT and CDR2 FQNNGV. The CDR3 sequence is 14 residues long.

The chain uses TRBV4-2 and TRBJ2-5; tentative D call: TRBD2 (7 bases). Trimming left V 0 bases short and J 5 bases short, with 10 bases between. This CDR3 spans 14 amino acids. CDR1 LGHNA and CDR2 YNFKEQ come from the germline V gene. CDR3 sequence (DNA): TGTGCCAGCAGCCAAGATGGGAGGGGGGAGACCCAGTACTTC. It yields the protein CASSQDGRGETQYF.

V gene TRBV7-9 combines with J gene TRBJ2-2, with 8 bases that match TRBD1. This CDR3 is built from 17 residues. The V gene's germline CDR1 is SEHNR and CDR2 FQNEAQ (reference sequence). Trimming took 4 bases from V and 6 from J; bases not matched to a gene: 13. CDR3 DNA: TGTGCCAGCAGCTCAGTCGCGCAGGGGGCCGACCCCGGGGAGCTGTTTTTT. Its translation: CASSSVAQGADPGELFF. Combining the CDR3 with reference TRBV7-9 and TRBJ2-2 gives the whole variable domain DTGVSQNPRHKITKRGQNVTFRCDPISEHNRLYWYRQTLGQGPEFLTYFQNEAQLEKSRLLSDRFSAERPKGSFSTLEIQRTEQGDSAMYLCASSSVAQGADPGELFFGEGSRLTVL.

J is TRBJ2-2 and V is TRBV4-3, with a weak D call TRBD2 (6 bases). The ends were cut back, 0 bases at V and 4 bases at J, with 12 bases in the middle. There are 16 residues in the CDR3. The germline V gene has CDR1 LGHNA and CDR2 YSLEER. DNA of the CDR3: TGCGCCAGCAGCCAAGATCTGAGGGAGGCCACCGGGGAGCTGTTTTTT. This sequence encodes CASSQDLREATGELFF.

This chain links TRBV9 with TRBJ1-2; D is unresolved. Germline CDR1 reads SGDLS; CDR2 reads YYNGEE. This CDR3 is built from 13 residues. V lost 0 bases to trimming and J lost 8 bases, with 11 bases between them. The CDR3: CASSVGGYAGYTF. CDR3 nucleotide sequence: TGTGCCAGCAGCGTAGGCGGTTACGCAGGCTACACCTTC.

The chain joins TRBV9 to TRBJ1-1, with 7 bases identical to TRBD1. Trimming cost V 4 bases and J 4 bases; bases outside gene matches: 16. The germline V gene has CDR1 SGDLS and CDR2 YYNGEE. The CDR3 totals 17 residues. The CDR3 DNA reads TGTGCCAGCAGCCACTCACCGGGACAGTCAGTTTCCACTGAAGCTTTCTTT. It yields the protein CASSHSPGQSVSTEAFF.

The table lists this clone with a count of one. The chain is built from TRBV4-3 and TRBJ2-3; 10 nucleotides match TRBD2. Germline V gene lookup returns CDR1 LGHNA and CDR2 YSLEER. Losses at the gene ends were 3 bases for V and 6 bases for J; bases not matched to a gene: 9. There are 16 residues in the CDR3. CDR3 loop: CASSQALAGAGDTQYF. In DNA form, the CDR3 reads TGCGCCAGCAGCCAGGCGCTAGCGGGAGCGGGGGATACGCAGTATTTT.

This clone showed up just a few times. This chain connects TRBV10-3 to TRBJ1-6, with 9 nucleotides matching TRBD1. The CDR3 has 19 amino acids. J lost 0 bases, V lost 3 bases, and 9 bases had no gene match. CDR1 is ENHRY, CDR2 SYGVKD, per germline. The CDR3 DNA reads TGTGCCATCAGTGAAGACAGGGGGACAAGAAGCTCCTATAATTCACCCCTCCACTTT. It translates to CAISEDRGTRSSYNSPLHF.

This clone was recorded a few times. Here the CDR3 reads CASSRGGGLLGGEQYF. CDR3 nucleotide sequence: TGTGCCAGCAGCCGTGGTGGCGGTCTACTCGGGGGCGAGCAGTACTTC. V gene TRBV3-1 (or the pseudogene TRBV3-2) combines with J gene TRBJ2-7, with D perhaps TRBD2 (6 bases). Germline CDR1 reads LGHDT; CDR2 reads YNNKEL (reference sequence). The CDR3 loop spans 16 amino acids. The V and J ends lost 4 bases and 6 bases respectively, with 22 bases between them.

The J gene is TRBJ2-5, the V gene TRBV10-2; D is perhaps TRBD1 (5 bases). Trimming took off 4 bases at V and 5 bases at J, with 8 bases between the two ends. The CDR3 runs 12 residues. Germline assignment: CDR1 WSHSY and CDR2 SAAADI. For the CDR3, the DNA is TGCGCCAGCAGTGTCAGGGTGGAGACCCAGTACTTC. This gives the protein CASSVRVETQYF.

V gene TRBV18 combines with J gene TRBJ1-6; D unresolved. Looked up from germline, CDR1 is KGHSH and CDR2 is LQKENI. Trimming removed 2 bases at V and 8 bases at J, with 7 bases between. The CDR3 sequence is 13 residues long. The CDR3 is CASSPTRDSPLHF. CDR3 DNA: TGTGCCAGCTCACCAACTAGGGATTCACCCCTCCACTTT.

The CDR3: CASSLAGLVDTQYF. The CDR3 DNA reads as TGTGCCAGCAGCCTAGCGGGACTCGTAGATACGCAGTATTTT. This chain uses TRBV13 with TRBJ2-3, with 9 bases fitting TRBD2. Germline lookup yields CDR1 PRHDT and CDR2 FYEKMQ (reference sequence). With 5 bases clipped from V and 5 bases from J, the junction kept 5 bases outside the gene matches. The CDR3 extends over 14 amino acids.

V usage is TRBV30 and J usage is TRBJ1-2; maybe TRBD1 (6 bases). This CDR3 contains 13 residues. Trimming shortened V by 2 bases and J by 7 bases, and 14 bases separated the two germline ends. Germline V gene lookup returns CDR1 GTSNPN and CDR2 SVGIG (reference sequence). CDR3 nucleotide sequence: TGTGCCTGGAGTCGAGGGGGGGATCGTGGCTACACCTTC. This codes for CAWSRGGDRGYTF. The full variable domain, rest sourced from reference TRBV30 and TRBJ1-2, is SQTIHQWPATLVQPVGSPLSLECTVEGTSNPNLYWYRQAAGRGLQLLFYSVGIGQISSEVPQNLSASRPQDRQFILSSKKLLLSDSGFYLCAWSRGGDRGYTFGSGTRLTVV.

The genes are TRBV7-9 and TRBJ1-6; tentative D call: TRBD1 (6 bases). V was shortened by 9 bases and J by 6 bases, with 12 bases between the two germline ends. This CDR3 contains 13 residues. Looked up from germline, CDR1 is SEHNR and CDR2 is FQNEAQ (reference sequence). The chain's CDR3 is CASHRDSNSPLHF. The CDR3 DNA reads TGTGCCAGTCACAGGGATTCTAATTCACCCCTCCACTTT.

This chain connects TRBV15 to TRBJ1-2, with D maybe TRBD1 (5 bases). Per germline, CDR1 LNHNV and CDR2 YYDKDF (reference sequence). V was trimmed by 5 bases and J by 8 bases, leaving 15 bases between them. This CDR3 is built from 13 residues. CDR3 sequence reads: CATSRRGVWGYTF. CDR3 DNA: TGTGCCACCAGCCGGCGGGGGGTCTGGGGCTACACCTTC.

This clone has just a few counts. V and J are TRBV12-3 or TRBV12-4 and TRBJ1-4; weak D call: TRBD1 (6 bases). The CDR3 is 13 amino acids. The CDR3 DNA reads TGTGCGGTCCGTTACAGGGTTAATGAAAAACTGTTTTTT. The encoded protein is CAVRYRVNEKLFF.

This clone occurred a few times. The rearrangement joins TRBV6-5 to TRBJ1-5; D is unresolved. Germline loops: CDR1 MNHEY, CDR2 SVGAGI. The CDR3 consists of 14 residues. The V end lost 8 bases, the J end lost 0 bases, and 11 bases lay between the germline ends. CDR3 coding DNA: TGTGCCAGCGGCCCGGAGAATAGCAATCAGCCCCAGCATTTT. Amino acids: CASGPENSNQPQHF.

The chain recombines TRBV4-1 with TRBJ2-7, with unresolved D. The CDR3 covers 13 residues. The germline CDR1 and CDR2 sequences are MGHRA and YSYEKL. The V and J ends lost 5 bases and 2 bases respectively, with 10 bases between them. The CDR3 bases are TGCGCCAGCAGCTCTTACTTGGCCTACGAGCAGTACTTC. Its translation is CASSSYLAYEQYF.

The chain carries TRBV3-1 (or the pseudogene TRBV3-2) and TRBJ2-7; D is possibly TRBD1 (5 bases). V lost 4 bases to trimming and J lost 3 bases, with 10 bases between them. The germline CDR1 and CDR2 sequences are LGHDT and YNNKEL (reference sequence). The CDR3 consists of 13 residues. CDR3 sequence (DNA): TGTGCCAGCAGCCGGGGCTGGGACTACGAGCAGTACGTC. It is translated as CASSRGWDYEQYV.

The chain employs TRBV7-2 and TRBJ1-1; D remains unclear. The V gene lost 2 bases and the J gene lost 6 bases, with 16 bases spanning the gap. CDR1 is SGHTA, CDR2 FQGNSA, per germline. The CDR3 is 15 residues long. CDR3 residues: CASSLLALMRSEAFF. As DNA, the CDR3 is TGTGCCAGCAGCTTATTGGCCCTGATGAGGTCTGAAGCTTTCTTT.

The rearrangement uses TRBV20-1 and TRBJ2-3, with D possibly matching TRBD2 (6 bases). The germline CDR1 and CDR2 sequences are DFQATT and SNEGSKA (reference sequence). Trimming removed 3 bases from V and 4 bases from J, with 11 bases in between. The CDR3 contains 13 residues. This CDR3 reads CSASPTSADTQYF. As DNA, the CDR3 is TGCAGTGCTAGTCCGACTAGTGCAGATACGCAGTATTTT.

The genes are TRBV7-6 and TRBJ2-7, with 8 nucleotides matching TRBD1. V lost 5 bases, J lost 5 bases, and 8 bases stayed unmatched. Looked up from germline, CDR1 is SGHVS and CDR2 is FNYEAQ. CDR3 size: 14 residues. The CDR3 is CASSVGQGQDEQYF. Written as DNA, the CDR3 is TGTGCCAGCAGCGTCGGACAGGGACAAGACGAGCAGTACTTC.

CDR3 amino acids: CASSFGLAGGPKTQYF. The DNA for the CDR3 is TGTGCCAGCAGCTTCGGACTAGCGGGGGGGCCGAAGACCCAGTACTTC. This sequence joins TRBV11-2 and TRBJ2-5, with TRBD2 matching over 15 bases. CDR3 size: 16 residues. Per germline, CDR1 SGHAT and CDR2 FQNNGV. J lost 6 bases, V lost 3 bases, and 5 bases had no gene match.